The TCR beta chain under discussion was sequenced for a study of blood T cells in healthy people across ages. With a J-beta primer mix and a sample-barcoded 5' primer, a second PCR ran about 7 to 11 cycles. TCRdb re-derived calls from the 5' RACE reads in MiXCR, one entry per CDR3 protein. The profile shows about 1.8 million distinct CDR3 sequences, around 48% of them singletons. On this clonotype itself: What it binds is unknown.

Germline-derived CDR1 and CDR2 are DFQATT and SNEGSKA (reference sequence). The CDR3 totals 10 residues. Points from the study as a whole: Diversity of TCR beta correlated strongly with naive T cell percentage.

No fewer than 5.5 micrograms of total RNA were isolated from every sample. This TCR was sampled from a woman aged 40 to 50 in good health. The chain employs TRBV20-1 and TRBJ1-2; D gene uncertain. The sample was blood. The CDR3 DNA sequence: TGCAGCCAAAAACACTATGGCTACACCTTC. This translates into CSQKHYGYTF.